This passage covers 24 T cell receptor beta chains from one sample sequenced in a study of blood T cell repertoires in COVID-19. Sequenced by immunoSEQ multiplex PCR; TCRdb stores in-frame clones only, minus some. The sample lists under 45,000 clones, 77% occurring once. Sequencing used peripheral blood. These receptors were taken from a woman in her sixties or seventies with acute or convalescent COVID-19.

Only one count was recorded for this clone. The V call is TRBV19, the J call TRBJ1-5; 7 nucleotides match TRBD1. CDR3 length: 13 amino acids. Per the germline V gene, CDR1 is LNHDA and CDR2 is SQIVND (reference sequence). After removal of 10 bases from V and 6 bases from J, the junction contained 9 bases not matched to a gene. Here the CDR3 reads CANSGQRVQPQHF. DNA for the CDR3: TGTGCCAACTCGGGACAGAGAGTTCAGCCCCAGCATTTT.

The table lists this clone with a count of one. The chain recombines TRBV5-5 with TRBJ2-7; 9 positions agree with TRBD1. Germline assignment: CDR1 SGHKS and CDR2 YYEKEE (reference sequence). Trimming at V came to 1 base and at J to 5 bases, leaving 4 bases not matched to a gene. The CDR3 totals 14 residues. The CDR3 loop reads CASSLWDRVNEQYF. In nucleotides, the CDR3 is TGTGCCAGCAGCTTGTGGGACAGGGTAAACGAGCAGTACTTC.

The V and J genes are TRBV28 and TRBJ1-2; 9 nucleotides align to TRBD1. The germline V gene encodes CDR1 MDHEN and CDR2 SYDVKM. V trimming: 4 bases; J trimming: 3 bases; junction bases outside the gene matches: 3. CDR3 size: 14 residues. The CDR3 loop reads CASSSQGADYGYTF. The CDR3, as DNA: TGTGCCAGCAGTTCACAGGGGGCGGACTATGGCTACACCTTC.

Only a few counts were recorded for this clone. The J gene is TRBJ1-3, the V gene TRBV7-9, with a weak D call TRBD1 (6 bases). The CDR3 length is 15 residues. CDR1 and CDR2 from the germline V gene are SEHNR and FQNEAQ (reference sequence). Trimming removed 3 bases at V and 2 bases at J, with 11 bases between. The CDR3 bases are TGTGCCAGCAGCTTTCGACAGGTTACTGGAAACACCATATATTTT. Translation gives CASSFRQVTGNTIYF.

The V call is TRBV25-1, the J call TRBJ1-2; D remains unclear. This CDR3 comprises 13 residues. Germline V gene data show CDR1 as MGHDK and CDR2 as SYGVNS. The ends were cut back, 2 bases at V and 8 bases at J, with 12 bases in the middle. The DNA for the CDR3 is TGTGCCAGCAGTGAAGCCGGCGCGGGGGGCTACACCTTC. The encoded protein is CASSEAGAGGYTF.

Here the CDR3 reads CASSLLGRGSNEKLFF. CDR3 DNA sequence: TGTGCCAGCAGCTTATTAGGGAGGGGATCTAATGAAAAACTGTTTTTT. The chain recombines TRBV7-2 with TRBJ1-4, with D perhaps TRBD1 (5 bases). The CDR3 contains 16 residues. CDR1 and CDR2 (germline): SGHTA, FQGNSA. Trimming shortened V by 2 bases and J by 3 bases, and 13 bases separated the two germline ends. Full variable domain (missing parts from reference TRBV7-2 and TRBJ1-4): GAGVSQSPSNKVTEKGKDVELRCDPISGHTALYWYRQSLGQGLEFLIYFQGNSAPDKSGLPSDRFSAERTGGSVSTLTIQRTQQEDSAVYLCASSLLGRGSNEKLFFGSGTQLSVL.

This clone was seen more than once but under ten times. CDR3 sequence reads: CASSAGGPEQYF. DNA of the CDR3: TGTGCCAGTAGTGCTGGGGGCCCCGAGCAGTACTTC. The genes are TRBV19 and TRBJ2-7, with D maybe TRBD1 (6 bases). Germline V gives CDR1 LNHDA, CDR2 SQIVND (reference sequence). V lost 5 bases, J lost 6 bases, and 11 bases lay in between. The CDR3 contains 12 residues.

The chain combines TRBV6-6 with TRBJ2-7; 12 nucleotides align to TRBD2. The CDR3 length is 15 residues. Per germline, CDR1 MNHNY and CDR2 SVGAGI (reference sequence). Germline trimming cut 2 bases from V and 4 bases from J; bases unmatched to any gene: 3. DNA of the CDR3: TGTGCCAGCAGTTACCGCCTAGCGGGAGGGTACGAGCAGTACTTC. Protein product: CASSYRLAGGYEQYF.

The CDR3 protein is CASSLNGVRSEKLFF. In DNA form, the CDR3 reads TGTGCCAGCAGTTTAAACGGGGTGAGGAGCGAAAAACTGTTTTTT. The chain carries TRBV27 and TRBJ1-4; D uncertain. The V and J ends lost 2 bases and 8 bases respectively, with 15 bases between them. Looked up from germline, CDR1 is MNHEY and CDR2 is SMNVEV (reference sequence). The CDR3 totals 15 residues.

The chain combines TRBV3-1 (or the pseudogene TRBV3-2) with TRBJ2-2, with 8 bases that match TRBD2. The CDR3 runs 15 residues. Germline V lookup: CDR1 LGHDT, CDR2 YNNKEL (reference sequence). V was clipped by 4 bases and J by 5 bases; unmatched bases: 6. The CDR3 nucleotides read TGTGCCAGCAGCCCAAGTAGCGGGGCTACCGGGGAGCTGTTTTTT. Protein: CASSPSSGATGELFF.

CDR3 sequence: CASSITGTVYGYTF. CDR3 bases: TGTGCCAGTAGTATAACCGGGACAGTCTATGGCTACACCTTC. The gene calls are TRBV19 and TRBJ1-2, with TRBD1 matching over 7 bases. Looked up from germline, CDR1 is LNHDA and CDR2 is SQIVND (reference sequence). The CDR3 is made up of 14 amino acids. The trim removed 2 bases at V and 4 bases at J, leaving 4 bases unmatched.

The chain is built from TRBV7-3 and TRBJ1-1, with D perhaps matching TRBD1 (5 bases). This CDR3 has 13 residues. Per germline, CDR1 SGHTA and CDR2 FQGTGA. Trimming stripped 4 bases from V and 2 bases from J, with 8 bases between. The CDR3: CASSSQENTEAFF. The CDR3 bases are TGTGCCAGCAGCTCACAGGAAAACACTGAAGCTTTCTTT.

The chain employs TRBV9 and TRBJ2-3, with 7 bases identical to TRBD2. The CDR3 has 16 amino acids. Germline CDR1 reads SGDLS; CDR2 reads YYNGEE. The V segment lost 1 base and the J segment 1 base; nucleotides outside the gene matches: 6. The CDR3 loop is CASSVSQGLGTDTQYF. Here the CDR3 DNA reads TGTGCCAGCAGCGTATCCCAAGGACTAGGCACAGATACGCAGTATTTT.

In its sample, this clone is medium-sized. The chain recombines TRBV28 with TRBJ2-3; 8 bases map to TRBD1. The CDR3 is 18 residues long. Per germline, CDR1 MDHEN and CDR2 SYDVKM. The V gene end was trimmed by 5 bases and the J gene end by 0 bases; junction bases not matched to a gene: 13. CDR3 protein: CASSPYLTGGLSTDTQYF. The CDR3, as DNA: TGTGCCAGCAGTCCATACCTCACAGGGGGGCTGAGCACAGATACGCAGTATTTT.

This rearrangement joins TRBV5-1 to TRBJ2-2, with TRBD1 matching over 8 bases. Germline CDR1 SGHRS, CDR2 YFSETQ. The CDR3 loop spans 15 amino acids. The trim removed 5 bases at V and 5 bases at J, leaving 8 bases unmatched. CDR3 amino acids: CASRVRQGSTGELFF. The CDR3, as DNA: TGCGCCAGCAGGGTCCGACAGGGGAGTACCGGGGAGCTGTTTTTT.

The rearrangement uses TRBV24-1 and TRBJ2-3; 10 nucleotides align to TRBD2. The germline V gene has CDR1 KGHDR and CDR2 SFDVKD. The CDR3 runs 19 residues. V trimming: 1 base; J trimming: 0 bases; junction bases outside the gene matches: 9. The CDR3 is CATSDFGLAGATSTDTQYF. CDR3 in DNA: TGTGCCACCAGTGATTTTGGCCTAGCGGGGGCCACTAGCACAGATACGCAGTATTTT.

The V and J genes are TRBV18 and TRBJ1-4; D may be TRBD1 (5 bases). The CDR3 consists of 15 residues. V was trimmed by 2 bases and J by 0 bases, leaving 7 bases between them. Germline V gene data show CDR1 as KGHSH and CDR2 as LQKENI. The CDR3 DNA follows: TGTGCCAGCTCACCAAGGGGTGCAACTAATGAAAAACTGTTTTTT. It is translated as CASSPRGATNEKLFF. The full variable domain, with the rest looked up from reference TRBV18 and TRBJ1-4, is NAGVMQNPRHLVRRRGQEARLRCSPMKGHSHVYWYRQLPEEGLKFMVYLQKENIIDESGMPKERFSAEFPKEGPSILRIQQVVRGDSAAYFCASSPRGATNEKLFFGSGTQLSVL.

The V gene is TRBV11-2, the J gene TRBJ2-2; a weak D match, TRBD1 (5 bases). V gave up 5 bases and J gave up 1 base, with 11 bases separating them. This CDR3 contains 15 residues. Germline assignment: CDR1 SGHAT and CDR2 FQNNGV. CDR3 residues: CASSPKGLNTGELFF. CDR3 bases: TGTGCCAGCAGCCCCAAGGGGTTGAACACCGGGGAGCTGTTTTTT.

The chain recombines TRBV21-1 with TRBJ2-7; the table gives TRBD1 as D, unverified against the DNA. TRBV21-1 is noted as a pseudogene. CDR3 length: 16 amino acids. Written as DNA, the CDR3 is TGTGCCAGCAGCAAAGAGGGGCGGAGAAGGGCCTACGAGCAGTACTTC. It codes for CASSKEGRRRAYEQYF.

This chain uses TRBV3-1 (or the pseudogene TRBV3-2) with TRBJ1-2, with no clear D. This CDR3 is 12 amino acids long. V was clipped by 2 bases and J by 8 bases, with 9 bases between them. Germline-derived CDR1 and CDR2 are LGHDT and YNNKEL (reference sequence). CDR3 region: CASSQNTGGYTF. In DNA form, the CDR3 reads TGTGCCAGCAGCCAAAACACCGGGGGCTACACCTTC.

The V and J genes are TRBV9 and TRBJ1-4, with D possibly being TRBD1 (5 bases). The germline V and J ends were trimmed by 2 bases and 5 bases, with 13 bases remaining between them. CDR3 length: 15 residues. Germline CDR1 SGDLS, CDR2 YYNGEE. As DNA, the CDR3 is TGTGCCAGCAGCGTCACCGGGGGAATAAATGAAAAACTGTTTTTT. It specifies CASSVTGGINEKLFF.

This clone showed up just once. The CDR3 DNA sequence: TGTGCCAGCAGCTTAGCAATCCAGGGCGCTGAAGCTTTCTTT. It yields the protein CASSLAIQGAEAFF. The V and J genes are TRBV11-2 and TRBJ1-1, with D possibly matching TRBD1 (5 bases). V was trimmed by 1 base and J by 6 bases, leaving 12 bases between them. The germline gives CDR1 SGHAT, CDR2 FQNNGV. The CDR3 contains 14 residues.

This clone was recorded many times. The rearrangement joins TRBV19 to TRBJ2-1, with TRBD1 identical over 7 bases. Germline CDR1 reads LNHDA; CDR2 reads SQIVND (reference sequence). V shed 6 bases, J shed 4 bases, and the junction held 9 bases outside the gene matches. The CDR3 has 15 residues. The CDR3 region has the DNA TGTGCCAGTAGACATAGGACAGGCCTTTACAATGAGCAGTTCTTC. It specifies CASRHRTGLYNEQFF.

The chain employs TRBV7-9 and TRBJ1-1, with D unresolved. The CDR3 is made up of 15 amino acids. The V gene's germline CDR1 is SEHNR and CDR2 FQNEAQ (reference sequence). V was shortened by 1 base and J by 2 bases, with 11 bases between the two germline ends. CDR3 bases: TGTGCCAGCAGCTTAGAAATGGGAGGAAACACTGAAGCTTTCTTT. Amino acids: CASSLEMGGNTEAFF.